The 25 T cell receptor beta chains listed next were all sequenced from one sample in a study of blood T cells in healthy people across ages. For the second PCR, which ran for about 7 to 11 cycles, a sample-barcoded 5' primer and a J-beta primer mix were used. MiXCR, run by TCRdb on the 5' RACE reads, gives a single entry per CDR3 protein. The sample yields fewer than 750,000 distinct CDR3 sequences, 40% to 65% seen once. The source material was blood. Receptor source: a woman aged 80 or over in good health.

This clonotype was picked up many times. Given a much more abundant clone one base away, this may be a read error. J is TRBJ2-7 and V is TRBV20-1; the D gene is possibly TRBD1 (5 bases). V was clipped by 3 bases and J by 4 bases, with 10 bases between them. The V gene's germline CDR1 is DFQATT and CDR2 SNEGSKA (reference sequence). The CDR3 has 12 residues. The CDR3 DNA is TGCAGTGCTAGGCAGGGTATTTACGAGCAGTACTTC. This gives the protein CSARQGIYEQYF.

Details on this clonotype: A much larger clone is a single base away; this may be a read error. This chain uses TRBV5-1 with TRBJ2-3; weak D call: TRBD2 (6 bases). Germline lookup yields CDR1 SGHRS and CDR2 YFSETQ. The CDR3 has 15 amino acids. The CDR3: CAGSSAWGDTDTQYF. CDR3 nucleotides: TGCGCCGGCAGCTCGGCGTGGGGGGATACAGATACGCAGTATTTT.

This clonotype has a count of ten or more. The CDR3 DNA reads as TGCGCCAGCAGCTGGGGACTAGCGACAGACAATGAGCAGTTCTTC. This gives the protein CASSWGLATDNEQFF. The J gene is TRBJ2-1, the V gene TRBV5-1; 10 nucleotides line up with TRBD2. With V trimmed by 3 bases and J by 5 bases, 5 bases remained unmatched. Germline V gene data show CDR1 as SGHRS and CDR2 as YFSETQ. CDR3 size: 15 residues.

The rearrangement joins TRBV12-3 or TRBV12-4 to TRBJ2-7, with D possibly being TRBD1 or TRBD2 (5 bases each). CDR3 length: 14 residues. V lost 3 bases and J 6 bases, leaving 15 bases between the germline ends. The CDR3 loop reads CASSLSGTTFEQYF. The CDR3 coding sequence is TGTGCCAGCAGTTTGTCGGGGACCACCTTCGAGCAGTACTTC.

This clonotype was counted ten times or more. The chain is built from TRBV7-8 and TRBJ2-3; 11 bases fit TRBD2. The CDR3 extends over 14 amino acids. In germline, CDR1 is SGHVS, CDR2 FQNEAQ. The J segment lost 7 bases and the V segment lost 5 bases, leaving 5 bases of the junction unmatched. Written as DNA, the CDR3 is TGTGCCAGCAGCATTAGCGGGGGGGCATATACGCAGTATTTT. It encodes CASSISGGAYTQYF.

This chain uses TRBV27 with TRBJ2-7; D possibly corresponds to TRBD1 (5 bases). V lost 5 bases, J lost 2 bases, and 10 bases lay in between. The CDR3 runs to 13 residues. CDR1 is MNHEY, CDR2 SMNVEV, per germline (reference sequence). CDR3: CASSPREAYEQYF. The CDR3 DNA reads as TGTGCCAGCAGTCCCAGGGAAGCCTACGAGCAGTACTTC.

The gene calls are TRBV20-1 and TRBJ2-4, with D perhaps TRBD1 (5 bases). This CDR3 is 11 amino acids long. Deletions cut 5 bases from V and 13 bases from J, with 15 bases between. Germline V gene sequence: CDR1 DFQATT, CDR2 SNEGSKA (reference sequence). CDR3 DNA sequence: TGCAGTGCTGTCGACAGCTACGGGCAGTACTTC. Its protein product is CSAVDSYGQYF.

CDR3 bases: TGTGCCACAACGGACAGAGACTACGAGCAGTACTTC. Protein product: CATTDRDYEQYF. The chain employs TRBV10-3 and TRBJ2-7; D may be TRBD1 (6 bases). The CDR3 has 12 amino acids. V was trimmed by 10 bases and J by 3 bases, leaving 13 bases between them. Germline assignment: CDR1 ENHRY and CDR2 SYGVKD.

This clonotype came up once. The chain recombines TRBV6-2 or TRBV6-3 with TRBJ2-2, with D tentatively TRBD1 (5 bases). The CDR3 is made up of 14 amino acids. Germline V CDR1 and CDR2: MNHEY, SVGEGT. With 3 bases removed from V and 1 base from J, the gap between germline ends came to 6 bases. The CDR3 loop is CASSYQGNTGELFF. The CDR3 nucleotides are TGTGCCAGCAGTTATCAGGGGAACACCGGGGAGCTGTTTTTT.

Turning to this clonotype: It may be a read error: a sequence one base away is much more abundant. The chain uses TRBV18 and TRBJ2-1; 13 bases line up with TRBD2. Germline lookup yields CDR1 KGHSH and CDR2 LQKENI. The CDR3 totals 15 residues. The DNA of the CDR3 is TGTACCAGCTCACCGGGACTAGCGGGGCACAATGAGCAGTTCTTC. Its protein is CTSSPGLAGHNEQFF.

The rearrangement uses TRBV12-3 or TRBV12-4 and TRBJ2-3, with D uncertain. This CDR3 comprises 13 residues. V lost 6 bases and J lost 2, with 9 bases in between. The CDR3 nucleotides read TGTGCCAGCAGGTGGGTCCCCACAGATACGCAGTATTTT. Protein: CASRWVPTDTQYF.

This CDR3 is CATSDPRASSQETQYF. The CDR3 DNA is TGTGCCACCAGTGACCCTCGGGCCAGCTCTCAAGAGACCCAGTACTTC. The rearrangement uses TRBV24-1 and TRBJ2-5, with D unresolved. V lost 4 bases to trimming and J lost 2 bases, with 16 bases between them. The CDR3 runs 16 residues. Germline V CDR1 and CDR2: KGHDR, SFDVKD.

CDR3 sequence reads: CASSNYRGGRTDTQYF. The CDR3 bases are TGTGCCAGCAGTAATTATCGGGGGGGACGCACAGATACGCAGTATTTT. J is TRBJ2-3 and V is TRBV12-3 or TRBV12-4; the match to TRBD2 covers 8 bases. CDR3 length: 16 amino acids. V lost 5 bases, J lost 1 base, and 8 bases stayed unmatched.

A remark on this clonotype: A read error may be the cause here, since a much bigger clone is one base away. The chain couples TRBV20-1 to TRBJ2-5; the match to TRBD1 covers 12 bases. The germline V gene encodes CDR1 DFQATT and CDR2 SNEGSKA (reference sequence). The CDR3 consists of 15 residues. V lost 3 bases and J lost 11; bases outside the gene matches: 13. The CDR3 region has the DNA TGCAGTGCTAGGGGACAGGGGGCCGGAGTTCGTGAGCAGTACTTC. As protein: CSARGQGAGVREQYF.

Details on this clonotype: This may be a read error: a much more frequent sequence differs by one nucleotide. V and J are TRBV30 and TRBJ2-3; D might be TRBD2 (5 bases). V was trimmed by 4 bases and J by 1 base, leaving 12 bases between them. CDR3 length: 14 residues. Germline V gene sequence: CDR1 GTSNPN, CDR2 SVGIG (reference sequence). This chain's CDR3 is CAWIKRAGTDTQYF. CDR3 DNA sequence: TGTGCCTGGATCAAGCGAGCGGGCACAGATACGCAGTATTTT.

The rearrangement uses TRBV12-3 or TRBV12-4 and TRBJ2-4; 8 bases match TRBD1. The junction had 5 bases not matched to a gene; V was cut back by 6 bases and J by 7 bases. The length of the CDR3 is 13 residues. Here the CDR3 reads CASRRTGLNIQYF. The CDR3 DNA reads as TGTGCCAGCAGGAGGACAGGGCTGAACATTCAGTACTTC.

This clonotype was seen a handful of times. This chain connects TRBV2 to TRBJ2-5, with a possible D match to TRBD2 (6 bases). The V gene's germline CDR1 is SNHLY and CDR2 FYNNEI. Trimming left V 4 bases short and J 11 bases short, with 20 bases between. This CDR3 has 14 residues. The CDR3 coding sequence is TGTGCCAGCAGTGTATTAGCGGAGTACAATGAGCAGTACTTC. Translating gives CASSVLAEYNEQYF.

This rearrangement joins TRBV12-3 or TRBV12-4 to TRBJ2-3, with 14 bases lining up with TRBD2. V trimming: 8 bases; J trimming: 9 bases; junction bases outside the gene matches: 13. The CDR3 runs 16 residues. CDR3 loop: CASASPGTSGRGTQYF. The CDR3 coding sequence is TGTGCCAGCGCCTCCCCTGGGACTAGCGGGAGAGGAACGCAGTATTTT.

Many counts were recorded for this clonotype. The V and J genes are TRBV20-1 and TRBJ1-6; 10 nucleotides align to TRBD1. The V segment lost 1 base and the J segment 12 bases; nucleotides outside the gene matches: 6. CDR1 is DFQATT and CDR2 is SNEGSKA in the germline V gene (reference sequence). The CDR3 is 14 residues long. The CDR3 DNA is TGCAGTGCTAGAGTAGGGGACAGGGGTGTACCCCTCCACTTT. Protein product: CSARVGDRGVPLHF.

This clonotype has a handful of counts. This chain links TRBV2 with TRBJ2-3, with 12 bases that match TRBD2. The CDR3 is made up of 16 amino acids. V was pared by 6 bases and J by 4 bases, with 8 bases of the junction left unmatched. CDR1 is SNHLY and CDR2 is FYNNEI in the germline V gene. CDR3 region: CASSPTRLAGADTQYF. The DNA for the CDR3 is TGTGCCAGCAGCCCTACCCGACTAGCGGGGGCAGATACGCAGTATTTT.

The V gene is TRBV4-1, the J gene TRBJ1-4, with D uncertain. CDR3 length: 15 residues. V was clipped by 1 base and J by 3 bases, with 9 bases between them. Germline V gives CDR1 MGHRA, CDR2 YSYEKL. CDR3 amino acids: CASSQAPGSNEKLFF. In nucleotides, the CDR3 is TGCGCCAGCAGCCAAGCCCCGGGGTCTAATGAAAAACTGTTTTTT.

The chain recombines TRBV11-2 with TRBJ2-1, with 11 bases matching TRBD2. From germline, CDR1 is SGHAT and CDR2 FQNNGV. The CDR3 runs 14 residues. V lost 7 bases to trimming and J lost 10 bases; unmatched junction nucleotides: 9. The DNA of the CDR3 is TGTGCCAGCAATATCCTAGCGGGGGGTCGGGAGCAGTTCTTC. Amino acid sequence: CASNILAGGREQFF.

The chain carries TRBV12-3 or TRBV12-4 and TRBJ2-1; D is perhaps TRBD2 (6 bases). V lost 6 bases to trimming and J lost 6 bases, with 15 bases between them. The CDR3 has 14 residues. Here the CDR3 DNA reads TGTGCCAGCAGCCCCTTTGGACTACCCAATGAGCAGTTCTTC. Protein sequence: CASSPFGLPNEQFF.

The chain has TRBV20-1 and TRBJ2-5; D is uncertain. CDR1 DFQATT and CDR2 SNEGSKA come from the germline V gene (reference sequence). The CDR3 covers 13 residues. The CDR3 loop reads CTALVLDEETQYF. Written as DNA, the CDR3 is TGCACCGCATTGGTACTCGACGAAGAGACCCAGTACTTC.

This clonotype was detected ten times or more. The chain recombines TRBV7-2 with TRBJ1-4; D might be TRBD1 (5 bases). Germline-derived CDR1 and CDR2 are SGHTA and FQGNSA. The CDR3 extends over 15 amino acids. Trimming left V 3 bases short and J 4 bases short, with 12 bases between. The CDR3: CASSLAGGDNEKLFF. DNA of the CDR3: TGTGCCAGCAGCTTGGCAGGAGGGGATAATGAAAAACTGTTTTTT.